The 15 T cell receptor beta chains below all came from one sample that was sequenced in a study of T-cell memory formation after mild COVID-19. MiXCR, run by TCRdb on the 5' RACE reads, gives a single entry per CDR3 protein. The sample lists roughly 150,000 distinct CDR3 sequences, more than 14% occurring once. Specimen: PBMCs or a T cell subset sorted from them (not recorded which). These receptor sequences come from an adult woman who had mild COVID-19 (a few samples of this study predate the infection). Cell type and time point are not known.

The rearrangement joins TRBV12-3 or TRBV12-4 to TRBJ1-2; D possibly corresponds to TRBD1 (6 bases). V lost 6 bases to trimming and J lost 5 bases, with 13 bases between them. This CDR3 comprises 13 residues. CDR3 region: CASSNRVGYGYTF. Here the CDR3 DNA reads TGTGCCAGCAGCAACAGGGTAGGATATGGCTACACCTTC.

This clonotype was seen a handful of times. J is TRBJ2-3 and V is TRBV7-9; 8 bases match TRBD1. The CDR3 loop spans 15 amino acids. Germline loops: CDR1 SEHNR, CDR2 FQNEAQ (reference sequence). The trim removed 3 bases at V and 6 bases at J, leaving 8 bases unmatched. Here the CDR3 DNA reads TGTGCCAGCAGCTTCACGACAGGGGTGGCGGATACGCAGTATTTT. Residues: CASSFTTGVADTQYF.

This clonotype was detected only a few times. The rearrangement joins TRBV7-2 to TRBJ2-5; TRBD2 might be the D (5 bases). The ends were cut back, 5 bases at V and 1 base at J, with 14 bases in the middle. CDR1 and CDR2 (germline): SGHTA, FQGNSA. This CDR3 has 15 amino acids. The CDR3 sequence is CASSPSRGGQETQYF. DNA of the CDR3: TGTGCCAGCAGCCCGAGCCGGGGTGGCCAAGAGACCCAGTACTTC.

The CDR3 DNA reads as TGCGCCAGCAGCCAAGAGCCGGGTGTGAACACTGAAGCTTTCTTT. Translation: CASSQEPGVNTEAFF. The gene calls are TRBV4-1 and TRBJ1-1, with D unresolved. There are 15 residues in the CDR3. V was shortened by 0 bases and J by 0 bases, with 8 bases between the two germline ends. Germline CDR1 is MGHRA and CDR2 is YSYEKL.

This clonotype was seen more than once but under ten times. J is TRBJ1-4 and V is TRBV5-8; D unresolved. CDR3 size: 14 residues. Germline CDR1 and CDR2: SGHTS and YDEGEE. The V gene lost 4 bases and the J gene lost 3 bases, with 10 bases spanning the gap. The CDR3 loop reads CASSRVGPNEKLFF. The CDR3 nucleotides read TGTGCCAGCAGCCGGGTAGGGCCTAATGAAAAACTGTTTTTT.

The V and J genes are TRBV9 and TRBJ2-3, with D possibly matching TRBD2 (5 bases). CDR3 length: 15 amino acids. Germline-derived CDR1 and CDR2 are SGDLS and YYNGEE. Trimming removed 0 bases from V and 2 bases from J, with 10 bases in between. CDR3 sequence: CASSVDGLITDTQYF. CDR3 coding DNA: TGTGCCAGCAGCGTAGACGGACTGATCACAGATACGCAGTATTTT.

This clonotype was seen a few times. J is TRBJ1-1 and V is TRBV27; D remains unclear. The CDR3 sequence is 14 residues long. CDR1 and CDR2 from the germline V gene are MNHEY and SMNVEV (reference sequence). V lost 4 bases to trimming and J lost 0 bases, with 9 bases between them. CDR3 in DNA: TGTGCCAGCAGTTCGTGGGGAATGAACACTGAAGCTTTCTTT. Residues: CASSSWGMNTEAFF.

The J gene is TRBJ2-5, the V gene TRBV5-1, with a weak D call TRBD1 (6 bases). In germline, CDR1 is SGHRS, CDR2 YFSETQ. CDR3 length: 14 amino acids. Trimming stripped 0 bases from V and 3 bases from J, with 9 bases between. CDR3 sequence: CASSLGRGEETQYF. Written as DNA, the CDR3 is TGCGCCAGCAGCTTGGGCAGGGGAGAAGAGACCCAGTACTTC.

This rearrangement joins TRBV9 to TRBJ1-2, with a tentative D call TRBD1 (5 bases). The germline V gene has CDR1 SGDLS and CDR2 YYNGEE. V dropped 0 bases and J dropped 6 bases, with 15 bases sitting between them. The CDR3 covers 15 residues. The CDR3 region is CASSVGMPQGDGYTF. As DNA, the CDR3 is TGTGCCAGCAGCGTAGGGATGCCTCAGGGAGATGGCTACACCTTC.

This rearrangement joins TRBV5-6 to TRBJ2-2; D is possibly TRBD2 (5 bases). V dropped 0 bases and J dropped 8 bases, with 11 bases sitting between them. Germline loops: CDR1 SGHDT, CDR2 YYEEEE. This CDR3 has 14 amino acids. Here the CDR3 reads CASSLAGLSGELFF. The CDR3 DNA is TGTGCCAGCAGCTTGGCCGGACTGTCGGGGGAGCTGTTTTTT.

This sequence joins TRBV7-9 and TRBJ1-4, with D unresolved. The CDR3 covers 17 residues. Per germline, CDR1 SEHNR and CDR2 FQNEAQ (reference sequence). V lost 4 bases and J 8 bases, leaving 23 bases between the germline ends. CDR3 nucleotides: TGTGCCAGCAGCTCGCAATCGGGGTGGGCGCCTGGAGAAAAACTGTTTTTT. Translation: CASSSQSGWAPGEKLFF.

This clonotype was counted only a few times. The J gene is TRBJ1-4, the V gene TRBV29-1; 7 bases line up with TRBD1. In germline, CDR1 is SQVTM, CDR2 ANQGSEA. This CDR3 is 14 amino acids long. Unmatched junction bases numbered 8, after V lost 6 bases and J lost 4 bases. CDR3 bases: TGCAGCGTCGCCGGGACAGCGAATAATGAAAAACTGTTTTTT. Protein: CSVAGTANNEKLFF.

This clonotype was seen only a few times. The chain recombines TRBV29-1 with TRBJ2-3; 9 nucleotides line up with TRBD2. The ends lost 6 bases at V and 2 bases at J; junction bases unmatched: 6. CDR3 size: 14 residues. The germline gives CDR1 SQVTM, CDR2 ANQGSEA. CDR3 in amino acids: CSVSSGIITDTQYF. The DNA of the CDR3 is TGCAGCGTCTCTAGCGGGATTATCACAGATACGCAGTATTTT.

This clonotype was counted a few times. The chain has TRBV28 and TRBJ2-2; D may be TRBD2 (6 bases). CDR1 is MDHEN, CDR2 SYDVKM, per germline. The CDR3 is 21 amino acids. V lost 3 bases and J lost 4, with 30 bases in between. The CDR3 nucleotides are TGTGCCAGCAGTTTTGACCCGCTCGCGGGGCTCCTGAGTGAAAGCACCGGGGAGCTGTTTTTT. Protein product: CASSFDPLAGLLSESTGELFF.

The chain couples TRBV12-5 to TRBJ2-6, with no clear D. The CDR3 is 16 amino acids. V was pared by 3 bases and J by 4 bases, with 13 bases between. Germline CDR1 and CDR2: LGHNT and FRNRAP. CDR3 protein: CASGFGMFEGANVLTF. CDR3 coding DNA: TGTGCTAGTGGTTTTGGTATGTTCGAGGGGGCCAACGTCCTGACTTTC.